This TCR beta chain emerged from a study of cytomegalovirus exposure and HLA in healthy donors. Per germline, CDR1 SGDLS and CDR2 YYNGEE. There are 12 residues in the CDR3. Trimming left V 6 bases short and J 5 bases short, with 9 bases between. Each donor was nominally healthy when sampled (though unrecorded immune exposures were likely). Primers included in the PCR were 60 Vbeta and 13 Jbeta primers. Repertoires were generated with immunoSEQ multiplex PCR, while TCRdb's copy carries only in-frame clones and drops some. The sample carries around 170,000 clones, less than 80% recorded once. General study points: A missense variant in DCLRE1C was later tied to TCR beta V- and J-gene trimming. According to a later analysis, donors in an Asian-associated ancestry cluster reportedly had fewer N-insertions than the approximately 720-donor mean. TRBV6-2, TRBV6-3 and some other V segments were unresolvable in 87-base-pair reads.

This clone was counted once. The antigen is unknown. The source of this sequence is a man younger than 30 in good health and CMV-seronegative. Sequencing was carried out using PBMCs. V and J are TRBV9 and TRBJ2-1; maybe TRBD1 (5 bases). The CDR3 sequence: CASTSRDNEQFF. In DNA form, the CDR3 reads TGTGCCAGCACCTCCAGGGACAATGAGCAGTTCTTC.